This T cell receptor beta chain was sequenced for a study of blood T cell repertoires in COVID-19 (dated by TCRdb to about 2020). Looking at the study overall: Collaborator samples came from the United States, Italy and Spain and covered acute and convalescent phases of COVID-19. The prospective study material was composed of cDNA or gDNA derived from T cells, B-cell-depleted T cells, or PBMCs. The dataset comprised deeply sampled blood TCRbeta repertoires from subjects exposed to, actively infected with, or recovered from COVID-19. The repertoires were made available in a free public database intended to serve as a resource for research on the immune response to SARS-CoV-2. Samples were obtained from the ongoing ImmuneRACE study (first 160 participants) and from some 1,300 subjects provided by 6 global collaborators. Sample metadata almost always included a de-identified subject ID, COVID-19 status, age in years and sex. Where HLA class I and class II types were available, the types were taken from metadata supplied by the sample provider, not from assay-based typing. The paper as a whole reports these results and caveats: How much clinical and demographic metadata was included differed by source and by participant, and the metadata was provided uncurated.

TCRbeta CDR3 regions were amplified from genomic DNA by means of the immunoSEQ Assay, a bias-controlled multiplex PCR. Concerning the study's data processing: The number of nucleated cells in each sample was estimated by amplification of reference gene primers within the assay. To quantify the absolute abundance of each unique TCRbeta CDR3 rearrangement, sequence reads were collapsed and filtered. For each sample, productive Simpson clonality was calculated as the square root of Simpson's diversity index across productive rearrangements. Sourced from immuneACCESS, this table was stored by TCRdb with only in-frame sequences that have V and J called. A share of the clones is absent; for the studies checked, an unresolved V gene accounts for under half, and the remainder has no known explanation. V, J and clone size reflect that table, while D and trimming were determined from the DNA. Here the sample has 250,000 to 300,000 clones; over 75% occur a single time. The ten top clones hold over 1.5% of the sample.

Including the terminal cysteine and phenylalanine, the CDR3 comprises 13 residues. The sequence is cut down to CDR3 DNA, 39 bases in frame from base 1. Taken from the germline V gene, the CDR1 and CDR2 loops are SGDLS and YYNGEE. V loses 2 bases, J loses 9 bases, and the germline ends lie 9 bases apart. Participants in the prospective study were enrolled through a virtual design, were aged about 18 to 100 years, and lived in 24 United States geographic areas. To assign participants to cohorts, the prospective study relied on clinical history that participants themselves reported in a screening survey and a study questionnaire. ImmuneRACE Cohort 3 recovered participants were defined by two consecutive negative NP/OP PCR tests, healthcare professional clearance, or symptom resolution. Each participant in the prospective study had whole blood, serum and a nasopharyngeal or oropharyngeal swab collected by mobile phlebotomists. Over a 2-month period, participants in the prospective study had the option of providing additional blood draws and questionnaires. Prospective study blood samples were shipped either frozen or at room temperature before DNA extraction.

Concerning this clone itself: Its antigen is currently not known. Base qualities were left out, and no much larger clone turns up one base away.

The receptor chain draws on TRBV9 and TRBJ1-6; a tentative D match to TRBD1 spans 5 bases. The sample taken for sequencing was PBMCs or T cells enriched from blood (not recorded which). This sequence was found in a woman aged 45-65 years who had recovered from COVID-19. This receptor has the CDR3 CASSVDIRSPLHF. The nucleotide sequence is TGTGCCAGCAGCGTGGACATTCGTTCACCCCTCCACTTT.